The 17 T cell receptor beta chains presented below share a single source sample, sequenced in a study of blood T cell repertoires in COVID-19. Assay: immunoSEQ multiplex PCR; the TCRdb copy retains only in-frame clones and omits some. The sample has 250,000 to 400,000 clones, roughly 85% seen once. The sequenced sample consisted of PBMCs or T cells enriched from blood (not recorded which). All receptors come from a woman under 40 who had been exposed to COVID-19.

The chain couples TRBV5-1 to TRBJ2-7; tentative D call: TRBD1 (6 bases). The length of the CDR3 is 15 residues. The germline V and J ends were trimmed by 3 bases and 9 bases, with 22 bases remaining between them. Germline V gene sequence: CDR1 SGHRS, CDR2 YFSETQ. The chain's CDR3 is CASSSRPGHESLQYF. Here the CDR3 DNA reads TGCGCCAGCAGCTCGCGTCCGGGACATGAATCACTGCAGTACTTC. Together with reference TRBV5-1 and TRBJ2-7, the CDR3 gives the full variable domain: KAGVTQTPRYLIKTRGQQVTLSCSPISGHRSVSWYQQTPGQGLQFLFEYFSETQRNKGNFPGRFSGRQFSNSRSEMNVSTLELGDSALYLCASSSRPGHESLQYFGPGTRLTVT.

The chain joins TRBV7-9 to TRBJ1-4; 8 bases are shared with TRBD1. J lost 4 bases, V lost 5 bases, and 6 bases had no gene match. This CDR3 is 15 amino acids long. The germline V gene encodes CDR1 SEHNR and CDR2 FQNEAQ (reference sequence). In DNA form, the CDR3 reads TGTGCCAGCAGCCCCCCGACAGGGGTTAATGAAAAACTGTTTTTT. It translates to CASSPPTGVNEKLFF. Filled out from reference TRBV7-9 and TRBJ1-4, the complete variable domain reads DTGVSQNPRHKITKRGQNVTFRCDPISEHNRLYWYRQTLGQGPEFLTYFQNEAQLEKSRLLSDRFSAERPKGSFSTLEIQRTEQGDSAMYLCASSPPTGVNEKLFFGSGTQLSVL.

The chain combines TRBV7-2 with TRBJ2-7; D might be TRBD1 (6 bases). Per germline, CDR1 SGHTA and CDR2 FQGNSA. Trimming left V 3 bases short and J 0 bases short, with 9 bases between. The CDR3 extends over 14 amino acids. CDR3 loop: CASSFDRNSYEQYF. CDR3 DNA: TGTGCCAGCAGCTTTGACAGGAACTCCTACGAGCAGTACTTC.

The chain uses TRBV28 and TRBJ1-2; a weak D match, TRBD1 (6 bases). Germline-derived CDR1 and CDR2 are MDHEN and SYDVKM. CDR3 length: 14 amino acids. The V end was cut by 6 bases, the J end by 2 bases, with 13 bases between. The CDR3 protein is CASSSRGLNYGYTF. CDR3 nucleotides: TGTGCCAGCAGCTCCAGGGGTTTAAACTATGGCTACACCTTC.

This chain joins TRBV9 and TRBJ1-6; D is unresolved. The V and J ends lost 3 bases and 15 bases respectively, with 13 bases between them. The CDR3 is 12 residues long. Germline values: CDR1 SGDLS, CDR2 YYNGEE. This CDR3 is CASSDLSLHLHF. CDR3 in DNA: TGTGCCAGCAGCGACCTGTCACTCCACCTCCACTTT. The whole variable domain, filled in from reference TRBV9 and TRBJ1-6, reads DSGVTQTPKHLITATGQRVTLRCSPRSGDLSVYWYQQSLDQGLQFLIQYYNGEERAKGNILERFSAQQFPDLHSELNLSSLELGDSALYFCASSDLSLHLHFGNGTRLTVT.

The chain links TRBV27 to TRBJ2-3; 7 bases are a match to TRBD2. This CDR3 is 20 amino acids long. Germline CDR1 reads MNHEY; CDR2 reads SMNVEV (reference sequence). Germline trimming cut 0 bases from V and 1 base from J; bases unmatched to any gene: 16. CDR3 region: CASSLSVAGGGYIGTDTQYF. The CDR3 coding sequence is TGTGCCAGCAGTTTATCAGTAGCGGGCGGAGGTTATATCGGCACAGATACGCAGTATTTT.

J is TRBJ1-5 and V is TRBV6-2 or TRBV6-3; D remains unclear. Germline values: CDR1 MNHEY, CDR2 SVGEGT. Trimming pared 4 bases from V and 6 bases from J, leaving 16 bases between. The CDR3 is 15 residues long. Here the CDR3 DNA reads TGTGCCAGCAGTTCCCGCGAGGGTATAAGTCAGCCCCAGCATTTT. Its protein is CASSSREGISQPQHF.

V gene TRBV5-4 combines with J gene TRBJ2-7; TRBD1 matches 9 bases. In germline, CDR1 is SGHNT, CDR2 YYREEE (reference sequence). The V gene end was trimmed by 4 bases and the J gene end by 3 bases; junction bases not matched to a gene: 5. The CDR3 consists of 14 residues. The CDR3 spells CASSPQGQGYEQYF. DNA of the CDR3: TGTGCCAGCAGCCCGCAGGGACAGGGCTACGAGCAGTACTTC.

This clone was found once. The chain couples TRBV7-3 to TRBJ1-2; D might be TRBD1 (6 bases). Germline loops: CDR1 SGHTA, CDR2 FQGTGA. The length of the CDR3 is 15 residues. The V end lost 5 bases, the J end lost 6 bases, and 19 bases lay between the germline ends. CDR3 sequence: CASSPSTGPSDGYTF. In DNA, the CDR3 is TGTGCCAGCAGCCCGTCGACAGGCCCTTCGGATGGCTACACCTTC. The full variable domain, completed using reference TRBV7-3 and TRBJ1-2, is GAGVSQTPSNKVTEKGKYVELRCDPISGHTALYWYRQSLGQGPEFLIYFQGTGAADDSGLPNDRFFAVRPEGSVSTLKIQRTERGDSAVYLCASSPSTGPSDGYTFGSGTRLTVV.

This clone has just a few counts. The V gene is TRBV5-1, the J gene TRBJ2-5, with TRBD2 identical over 10 bases. The length of the CDR3 is 16 residues. Losses at the gene ends were 0 bases for V and 1 base for J; bases not matched to a gene: 3. Germline CDR1 reads SGHRS; CDR2 reads YFSETQ. CDR3 DNA: TGCGCCAGCAGCTTGGGGTCTAGCGGGGGCCAAGAGACCCAGTACTTC. Encoded protein: CASSLGSSGGQETQYF.

This clone came up a few times. The genes are TRBV5-1 and TRBJ2-3, with D unclear. V lost 0 bases to trimming and J lost 5 bases, with 13 bases between them. Germline-derived CDR1 and CDR2 are SGHRS and YFSETQ. CDR3 size: 15 residues. CDR3 nucleotide sequence: TGCGCCAGCAGCTTGGGGGCGTCCAGTCAAGATACGCAGTATTTT. Translation gives CASSLGASSQDTQYF. Based on the CDR3 plus reference TRBV5-1 and TRBJ2-3, the full variable domain is KAGVTQTPRYLIKTRGQQVTLSCSPISGHRSVSWYQQTPGQGLQFLFEYFSETQRNKGNFPGRFSGRQFSNSRSEMNVSTLELGDSALYLCASSLGASSQDTQYFGPGTRLTVL.

J is TRBJ1-6 and V is TRBV6-6; D perhaps matches TRBD1 (5 bases). The V gene lost 7 bases and the J gene lost 11 bases, with 24 bases spanning the gap. Germline V lookup: CDR1 MNHNY, CDR2 SVGAGI (reference sequence). The CDR3 spans 16 residues. CDR3 loop: CASTFSSGGLTPPLHF. CDR3 nucleotide sequence: TGTGCCAGCACCTTTTCGTCCGGGGGTCTAACTCCACCCCTCCACTTT.

CDR3 sequence (DNA): TGTGCCAGCAGTTCCTCCTCGGACTCCCGGGGAAATGAAAAACTGTTTTTT. Translation gives CASSSSSDSRGNEKLFF. The chain is built from TRBV28 and TRBJ1-4, with no clear D. CDR3 length: 17 residues. V shed 4 bases and J shed 5 bases, with 20 bases lying between them. Germline V gene lookup returns CDR1 MDHEN and CDR2 SYDVKM.

The gene calls are TRBV5-1 and TRBJ1-5; the match to TRBD1 covers 9 bases. The trim removed 7 bases at V and 6 bases at J, leaving 11 bases unmatched. The V gene's germline CDR1 is SGHRS and CDR2 YFSETQ. The CDR3 is made up of 15 amino acids. The chain's CDR3 is CASRAGTGLVQPQHF. CDR3 coding DNA: TGCGCCAGCCGGGCCGGGACAGGGTTGGTTCAGCCCCAGCATTTT. Drawing the rest from reference TRBV5-1 and TRBJ1-5, the complete variable domain is KAGVTQTPRYLIKTRGQQVTLSCSPISGHRSVSWYQQTPGQGLQFLFEYFSETQRNKGNFPGRFSGRQFSNSRSEMNVSTLELGDSALYLCASRAGTGLVQPQHFGDGTRLSIL.

This chain connects TRBV7-8 to TRBJ2-1; D is perhaps TRBD1 (5 bases). This CDR3 is built from 13 residues. V dropped 3 bases and J dropped 8 bases, with 11 bases sitting between them. Per germline, CDR1 SGHVS and CDR2 FQNEAQ. The CDR3 DNA sequence: TGTGCCAGCAGCTTTGCAGGGCGAGATGAGCAGTTCTTC. It encodes CASSFAGRDEQFF.

The chain combines TRBV12-3 or TRBV12-4 with TRBJ1-1; no firm D call. Trimming pared 1 base from V and 10 bases from J, leaving 10 bases between. This CDR3 has 12 amino acids. This chain's CDR3 is CASSLDERGAFF. The CDR3 coding sequence is TGTGCCAGCAGTTTAGATGAGCGTGGAGCTTTCTTT.

The rearrangement joins TRBV19 to TRBJ2-1; 12 bases match TRBD1. From germline, CDR1 is LNHDA and CDR2 SQIVND (reference sequence). After removal of 6 bases from V and 7 bases from J, the junction contained 13 bases not matched to a gene. This CDR3 comprises 17 residues. CDR3 bases: TGTGCCAGTAGCAGCCCCGGCGGGACAGGGGGCAAGAATGAGCAGTTCTTC. Translated: CASSSPGGTGGKNEQFF.